The next 24 T cell receptor beta chains were all read from a single sample in a study of Ad26.COV2.S vaccination and SARS-CoV-2 variants. Treatment described: 15 to 20 received Ad26.COV2.S at low or high dose, single or two shots; a few received placebo; per-sample allocation not given. Sampling took place 63 days after the first vaccine or placebo injection. The method was immunoSEQ multiplex PCR; TCRdb's version includes in-frame clones alone and lacks a portion of them. The sample lists approximately 410,000 clones; about 90% were seen once. Specimen: peripheral blood, collected in a trial of Ad26.COV2.S vaccine versus placebo. The receptors were gathered from a person between 18 and 65 years old who received the Ad26.COV2.S COVID-19 vaccine or a placebo.

This clone came up once. The V and J genes are TRBV6-5 and TRBJ1-1, with D unresolved. V gave up 7 bases and J gave up 1 base, with 10 bases separating them. The germline gives CDR1 MNHEY, CDR2 SVGAGI. This CDR3 is built from 13 residues. The CDR3 nucleotides read TGTGCCAGCACCGGGTCGTCGAACACTGAAGCTTTCTTT. Translating it yields CASTGSSNTEAFF.

The chain joins TRBV11-2 to TRBJ2-5, with 9 positions matching TRBD2. J was trimmed by 1 base and V by 8 bases; bases with no gene match: 8. Germline V gene data show CDR1 as SGHAT and CDR2 as FQNNGV. The CDR3 consists of 15 residues. The CDR3 reads CASGEAGGTQETQYF. The DNA of the CDR3 is TGTGCCAGCGGCGAAGCGGGGGGTACCCAAGAGACCCAGTACTTC.

The rearrangement joins TRBV5-1 to TRBJ1-2; D unclear. The CDR3 contains 14 residues. Germline CDR1 SGHRS, CDR2 YFSETQ. Trimming removed 0 bases from V and 2 bases from J, with 8 bases in between. CDR3 nucleotides: TGCGCCAGCAGCTTGGACACCTTGAACTATGGCTACACCTTC. It codes for CASSLDTLNYGYTF.

This chain links TRBV5-1 with TRBJ2-5; the D call may be TRBD1 or TRBD2 (5 bases each). The CDR3 totals 16 residues. Trimming shortened V by 1 base and J by 5 bases, and 18 bases separated the two germline ends. In germline, CDR1 is SGHRS, CDR2 YFSETQ. This chain's CDR3 is CASSLIGVPGTETQYF. CDR3 coding DNA: TGCGCCAGCAGCTTGATAGGGGTCCCAGGGACGGAGACCCAGTACTTC.

The chain is built from TRBV6-2 or TRBV6-3 and TRBJ2-3; D remains unclear. The V gene lost 2 bases and the J gene lost 6 bases, with 15 bases spanning the gap. The CDR3 contains 15 residues. Germline loops: CDR1 MNHEY, CDR2 SVGEGT. The CDR3 bases are TGTGCCAGCAGTTACGGCTTAGCAGGTCCGGATACGCAGTATTTT. This sequence encodes CASSYGLAGPDTQYF.

This clone has just one count. This chain connects TRBV5-4 to TRBJ2-1, with D possibly TRBD2 on 6 matching bases. The CDR3 is 15 amino acids. The germline V and J ends were trimmed by 0 bases and 11 bases, with 18 bases remaining between them. The germline V gene encodes CDR1 SGHNT and CDR2 YYREEE (reference sequence). The CDR3 spells CASSLAELAPIQQFF. CDR3 in DNA: TGTGCCAGCAGCTTGGCAGAACTAGCCCCAATCCAGCAGTTCTTC.

DNA of the CDR3: TGCAGTGCTAGTGGAGGCACAGATACGCAGTATTTT. Residues: CSASGGTDTQYF. This chain connects TRBV20-1 to TRBJ2-3, with D hard to call. Germline CDR1 and CDR2: DFQATT and SNEGSKA (reference sequence). CDR3 size: 12 residues. The germline V and J ends were trimmed by 3 bases and 1 base, with 5 bases remaining between them.

The V and J genes are TRBV28 and TRBJ2-5, with D possibly being TRBD1 (5 bases). Germline V gene lookup returns CDR1 MDHEN and CDR2 SYDVKM. The CDR3 runs to 15 residues. V was pared by 1 base and J by 1 base, with 10 bases between. The CDR3 loop is CASSLSPGLQETQYF. CDR3 sequence (DNA): TGTGCCAGCAGTTTATCACCAGGGCTCCAAGAGACCCAGTACTTC.

The rearrangement joins TRBV2 to TRBJ1-1; possibly TRBD1 for D (5 bases). The CDR3 is 14 residues long. Trimming shortened V by 5 bases and J by 2 bases, and 12 bases separated the two germline ends. Germline CDR1 reads SNHLY; CDR2 reads FYNNEI. Here the CDR3 DNA reads TGTGCCAGCAGTTTGGGGCAGGGTAACACTGAAGCTTTCTTT. Translation gives CASSLGQGNTEAFF.

The chain employs TRBV7-9 and TRBJ2-3; no clear D gene. This CDR3 comprises 16 residues. Germline V lookup: CDR1 SEHNR, CDR2 FQNEAQ (reference sequence). Deletions cut 5 bases from V and 0 bases from J, with 15 bases between. CDR3 region: CASSPLRQMSTDTQYF. The CDR3 DNA sequence: TGTGCCAGCAGCCCTTTGCGGCAGATGAGCACAGATACGCAGTATTTT.

The genes are TRBV7-9 and TRBJ2-3; 7 bases line up with TRBD1. Trimming took 6 bases from V and 1 from J; bases not matched to a gene: 7. In germline, CDR1 is SEHNR, CDR2 FQNEAQ (reference sequence). The length of the CDR3 is 15 residues. The CDR3 loop is CASRTTGTGTDTQYF. The CDR3 coding sequence is TGTGCCAGCAGGACAACCGGGACAGGCACAGATACGCAGTATTTT.

V and J are TRBV30 and TRBJ1-6, with D unclear. The V gene's germline CDR1 is GTSNPN and CDR2 SVGIG (reference sequence). V shed 0 bases and J shed 0 bases, with 9 bases lying between them. The CDR3 covers 16 residues. The CDR3 sequence: CAWSVSPSSYNSPLHF. The CDR3 bases are TGTGCCTGGAGTGTTAGTCCTAGCTCCTATAATTCACCCCTCCACTTT.

The rearrangement joins TRBV5-1 to TRBJ1-4; no firm D call. Germline CDR1 reads SGHRS; CDR2 reads YFSETQ. The CDR3 contains 18 residues. Trimming removed 0 bases at V and 0 bases at J, with 15 bases between. In nucleotides, the CDR3 is TGCGCCAGCAGCTTGGTCCCTAGTGGCCCAGCAACTAATGAAAAACTGTTTTTT. Translating it yields CASSLVPSGPATNEKLFF.

This clone has just a few counts. This sequence joins TRBV5-4 and TRBJ1-2; TRBD1 might be the D (6 bases). V was pared by 6 bases and J by 8 bases, with 17 bases between. The germline gives CDR1 SGHNT, CDR2 YYREEE (reference sequence). The CDR3 runs to 13 residues. CDR3 coding DNA: TGTGCCAGCACTCTGGACAGTAGTGACGGCTACACCTTC. Its translation: CASTLDSSDGYTF. Together with reference TRBV5-4 and TRBJ1-2, the CDR3 gives the full variable domain: ETGVTQSPTHLIKTRGQQVTLRCSSQSGHNTVSWYQQALGQGPQFIFQYYREEENGRGNFPPRFSGLQFPNYSSELNVNALELDDSALYLCASTLDSSDGYTFGSGTRLTVV.

Only one count was recorded for this clone. The V and J genes are TRBV18 and TRBJ2-6, with D unclear. This CDR3 comprises 14 residues. From germline, CDR1 is KGHSH and CDR2 LQKENI. Trimming took 0 bases from V and 3 from J, leaving 3 bases between them. The CDR3 DNA reads TGTGCCAGCTCACCACCGAATGGGGCCAACGTCCTGACTTTC. Amino acids: CASSPPNGANVLTF. Full variable domain (missing parts from reference TRBV18 and TRBJ2-6): NAGVMQNPRHLVRRRGQEARLRCSPMKGHSHVYWYRQLPEEGLKFMVYLQKENIIDESGMPKERFSAEFPKEGPSILRIQQVVRGDSAAYFCASSPPNGANVLTFGAGSRLTVL.

The genes are TRBV7-2 and TRBJ2-3; 13 bases fit TRBD2. Germline values: CDR1 SGHTA, CDR2 FQGNSA. The CDR3 length is 16 residues. The V and J ends lost 8 bases and 6 bases, in that order; junction bases with no gene match: 11. This CDR3 reads CASAGLAGALGDTQYF. For the CDR3, the DNA is TGTGCCAGCGCAGGACTAGCGGGGGCCCTAGGGGATACGCAGTATTTT. The whole variable domain, filled in from reference TRBV7-2 and TRBJ2-3, reads GAGVSQSPSNKVTEKGKDVELRCDPISGHTALYWYRQSLGQGLEFLIYFQGNSAPDKSGLPSDRFSAERTGGSVSTLTIQRTQQEDSAVYLCASAGLAGALGDTQYFGPGTRLTVL.

The gene calls are TRBV30 and TRBJ1-3; 7 positions agree with TRBD1. V lost 2 bases, J lost 3 bases, and 7 bases stayed unmatched. CDR3 length equals 15 residues. CDR1 GTSNPN and CDR2 SVGIG come from the germline V gene (reference sequence). As DNA, the CDR3 is TGTGCCTGGAGTAATCCAGGGGGAAGTGGAAACACCATATATTTT. Its translation: CAWSNPGGSGNTIYF.

The CDR3 is CASRRILAGGKETQYF. CDR3 nucleotide sequence: TGTGCCAGCAGACGGATCCTAGCGGGGGGAAAAGAGACCCAGTACTTC. The chain is built from TRBV11-3 and TRBJ2-5; TRBD2 agrees at 11 bases. The CDR3 runs 16 residues. V was clipped by 6 bases and J by 3 bases; unmatched bases: 9. Germline CDR1 reads SGHNT; CDR2 reads YENEEA.

This clone was recorded once. The rearrangement links TRBV6-6 to TRBJ2-7; D ambiguous. Trimming cost V 0 bases and J 5 bases, with 8 bases left between them. The CDR3 loop spans 13 amino acids. Germline loops: CDR1 MNHNY, CDR2 SVGAGI (reference sequence). This CDR3 is CASSYSKGHEQYF. CDR3 nucleotide sequence: TGTGCCAGCAGTTACTCGAAGGGTCACGAGCAGTACTTC.

V and J are TRBV2 and TRBJ1-6; D call uncertain. From germline, CDR1 is SNHLY and CDR2 FYNNEI. This CDR3 region has 15 residues. Trimming removed 2 bases at V and 3 bases at J, with 8 bases between. CDR3 protein: CASSEFERYNSPLHF. DNA for the CDR3: TGTGCCAGCAGTGAATTTGAACGCTATAATTCACCCCTCCACTTT.

V is TRBV5-4 and J is TRBJ2-5; D is perhaps TRBD2 (6 bases). Trimming took off 1 base at V and 5 bases at J, with 18 bases between the two ends. The CDR3 is 16 amino acids. The germline V gene encodes CDR1 SGHNT and CDR2 YYREEE (reference sequence). CDR3 loop: CASSLYAGSGRETQYF. Here the CDR3 DNA reads TGTGCCAGCAGCTTGTACGCAGGAAGCGGGCGGGAGACCCAGTACTTC.

The J gene is TRBJ2-5, the V gene TRBV7-2, with TRBD2 identical over 10 bases. J gave up 5 bases and V 5 bases, and 8 bases lay outside the gene matches. Germline CDR1 SGHTA, CDR2 FQGNSA. The CDR3 covers 15 residues. This CDR3 is CASSPSGGAGETQYF. Here the CDR3 DNA reads TGTGCCAGCAGCCCCAGCGGGGGGGCCGGTGAGACCCAGTACTTC. The full variable domain, rest sourced from reference TRBV7-2 and TRBJ2-5, is GAGVSQSPSNKVTEKGKDVELRCDPISGHTALYWYRQSLGQGLEFLIYFQGNSAPDKSGLPSDRFSAERTGGSVSTLTIQRTQQEDSAVYLCASSPSGGAGETQYFGPGTRLLVL.

As regards this clone: The junction does not match germline at one end; this may be a read error. The chain combines TRBV30 with TRBJ2-6; the D call may be TRBD1 or TRBD2 (5 bases each). The CDR3 has 14 residues. The germline CDR1 and CDR2 sequences are GTSNPN and SVGIG (reference sequence). CDR3 loop: CAWCVGAGANVLTF. The CDR3 nucleotides are TGTGCCTGGTGTGTGGGGGCTGGGGCCAACGTCCTGACTTTC.

V gene TRBV6-6 combines with J gene TRBJ1-5; the D gene is possibly TRBD1 (6 bases). The CDR3 sequence is 15 residues long. Germline CDR1 is MNHNY and CDR2 is SVGAGI (reference sequence). The ends were cut back, 0 bases at V and 3 bases at J, with 9 bases in the middle. CDR3: CASSYSQGSNQPQHF. CDR3 DNA: TGTGCCAGCAGTTACTCACAGGGTTCCAATCAGCCCCAGCATTTT.